These T cell receptor beta chains were read from a single sample in a study of neurological immune-mediated disorders. TCRdb itself ran the 5' RACE reads through MiXCR, one entry per CDR3 protein. This table holds fewer than 60,000 distinct CDR3 sequences, roughly 3.8% found once. Sequencing input: PBMCs. All receptors come from a man between 60 and 75 years old with multiple sclerosis. Both conserved end residues are part of each CDR3. The order of the fields is J gene, clone size, D gene, V gene, CDR3 protein, CDR3 DNA. A D gene is named only where the DNA matches it firmly. Expanded clones get a size class; other rows say once, few or many, or leave the size out.

TRBJ1-1,many,TRBD1,TRBV25-1,CASSAHQGAAEAFF,TGTGCCAGCAGTGCTCACCAGGGGGCAGCTGAAGCTTTCTTT
TRBJ2-3,many,NA,TRBV7-9,CASSSTTKSYTDTQYF,TGTGCCAGCAGCAGCACTACAAAATCTTACACAGATACGCAGTATTTT
TRBJ2-1,many,NA,TRBV3-1,CASSQGTGLVGHNEQFF,TGTGCCAGCAGCCAAGGCACCGGCCTAGTGGGGCACAATGAGCAGTTCTTC
TRBJ2-2,many,TRBD2,TRBV3-1,CASSLDSGRLNTGELFF,TGTGCCAGCAGCCTCGATAGCGGGAGGCTGAACACCGGGGAGCTGTTTTTT
TRBJ2-1,NA,TRBD2,TRBV10-3,CAISSSGRAYNEQFF,TGTGCCATCAGTTCTAGCGGGAGGGCCTACAATGAGCAGTTCTTC
TRBJ1-4,many,NA,TRBV9,CASSVDWTATNEKLFF,TGTGCCAGCAGCGTAGACTGGACCGCAACTAATGAAAAACTGTTTTTT
TRBJ1-4,many,NA,TRBV6-5,CASSSPVGNEKLFF,TGTGCCAGCAGTTCACCAGTGGGAAATGAAAAACTGTTTTTT
TRBJ2-2,many,TRBD1,TRBV7-6,CASSLGTAYTGELFF,TGTGCCAGCAGCCTCGGGACAGCTTACACCGGGGAGCTGTTTTTT
TRBJ1-5,many,NA,TRBV20-1,CSARSSNQPQHF,TGCAGTGCTAGATCTAGCAATCAGCCCCAGCATTTT
TRBJ2-1,NA,NA,TRBV20-1,CSARGPARQFYNEQFF,TGCAGTGCTAGGGGGCCCGCGCGACAGTTTTACAATGAGCAGTTCTTC
TRBJ1-1,many,NA,TRBV5-1,CASSLPGWKKTFF,TGCGCCAGCAGCTTGCCAGGGTGGAAAAAAACTTTCTTT
TRBJ1-3,many,NA,TRBV10-2,CASSELSGNTIYF,TGCGCCAGCAGTGAACTGTCCGGAAACACCATATATTTT
TRBJ1-5,many,NA,TRBV20-1,CSASSGWQTESNQPQHF,TGCAGTGCTAGCTCCGGGTGGCAGACGGAAAGCAATCAGCCCCAGCATTTT
TRBJ1-1,few,NA,TRBV20-1,CSARPYYGQREPSAFF,TGCAGTGCTAGACCATACTACGGACAACGGGAGCCTTCAGCTTTCTTT
TRBJ2-5,many,NA,TRBV20-1,CSASNPRRETQYF,TGCAGTGCTAGCAACCCCAGAAGGGAGACCCAGTACTTC
TRBJ2-7,NA,NA,TRBV29-1,CSVVEVRQEQYF,TGCAGCGTTGTAGAGGTACGGCAGGAGCAGTACTTC
TRBJ1-1,many,NA,TRBV7-9,CASSFSQGDHTEAFF,TGTGCCAGCAGCTTCAGTCAAGGGGACCACACTGAAGCTTTCTTT
TRBJ2-5,many,NA,TRBV5-1,CASSLGQVETQYF,TGCGCCAGCAGCTTGGGACAGGTAGAGACCCAGTACTTC
TRBJ2-2,many,TRBD1,TRBV15,CATSMRTGEGGELFF,TGTGCCACCAGCATGCGGACAGGGGAAGGAGGGGAGCTGTTTTTT
TRBJ1-4,many,TRBD1,TRBV4-1,CASSQIRDRDRNEKLFF,TGCGCCAGCAGCCAAATCCGGGACAGGGACAGAAACGAAAAACTGTTTTTT
TRBJ2-3,many,NA,TRBV5-1,CASRRSAVLSTDTQYF,TGCGCCAGCAGGCGATCGGCGGTCCTTAGCACAGATACGCAGTATTTT
TRBJ2-3,many,NA,TRBV7-2,CASSLVRGGRHADTQYF,TGTGCCAGCAGCTTAGTTCGCGGGGGCAGACACGCAGATACGCAGTATTTT
TRBJ2-7,many,NA,TRBV5-1,CASSLSHSYPKHYEQYF,TGCGCCAGCAGCTTGTCCCACAGTTACCCTAAGCACTACGAGCAGTACTTC
TRBJ2-1,many,NA,TRBV3-1,CASSQTSFLNNEQFF,TGTGCCAGCAGCCAAACTTCGTTTCTAAACAATGAGCAGTTCTTC
TRBJ2-1,many,NA,TRBV14,CASSQLRGYNEQFF,TGTGCCAGCAGCCAATTGCGAGGGTACAATGAGCAGTTCTTC
TRBJ2-7,many,NA,TRBV5-1,CASSLGGPASREQYF,TGCGCCAGCAGCTTGGGGGGCCCCGCCTCTCGGGAGCAGTACTTC
TRBJ2-5,many,TRBD2,TRBV5-1,CASSLAGGAGETQYF,TGCGCCAGCAGCTTGGCCGGGGGGGCCGGAGAGACCCAGTACTTC
TRBJ1-2,many,TRBD1,TRBV4-2,CASSQVGGGVDGYTF,TGTGCCAGCAGCCAAGTAGGGGGCGGAGTGGATGGCTACACCTTC
TRBJ1-4,few,TRBD1,TRBV27,CASSLGTVNEKLFF,TGTGCCAGCAGTTTGGGGACAGTTAATGAAAAACTGTTTTTT
TRBJ1-1,many,NA,TRBV29-1,CSVSQGMNTEAFF,TGCAGCGTGTCACAGGGAATGAACACTGAAGCTTTCTTT
TRBJ1-1,many,NA,TRBV27,CASSLPGGRRAFF,TGTGCCAGCAGTTTACCCGGGGGAAGGAGAGCTTTCTTT
TRBJ2-1,few,NA,TRBV14,CASSQVWREQFF,TGTGCCAGCAGCCAGGTCTGGAGGGAGCAGTTCTTC
TRBJ2-1,many,NA,TRBV29-1,CSVGETWDNEQFF,TGCAGCGTTGGGGAAACATGGGACAATGAGCAGTTCTTC
TRBJ2-6,many,NA,TRBV3-1,CASSHRNSGANVLTF,TGTGCCAGCAGCCACCGGAACTCTGGGGCCAACGTCCTGACTTTC
TRBJ2-7,many,NA,TRBV7-9,CATVDNILDYEQYF,TGTGCCACCGTGGACAACATCCTAGACTACGAGCAGTACTTC
TRBJ1-1,many,NA,TRBV5-1,CASGLRDLNTEAFF,TGCGCCAGCGGACTCAGGGATTTGAACACTGAAGCTTTCTTT
TRBJ2-2,many,NA,TRBV6-1,CASSPEGTGELFF,TGTGCCAGCAGTCCCGAGGGGACCGGGGAGCTGTTTTTT
TRBJ2-1,many,TRBD2,TRBV29-1,CSAQGLAGNEQFF,TGCAGCGCCCAGGGACTAGCGGGCAATGAGCAGTTCTTC
TRBJ1-4,many,NA,TRBV5-1,CASSLQNYGRGEKLFF,TGCGCCAGCAGCCTCCAAAACTACGGCCGGGGGGAAAAACTGTTTTTT
TRBJ2-7,many,TRBD2,TRBV5-1,CASSAGGSYEQYF,TGCGCCAGCTCGGCGGGAGGGTCTTACGAGCAGTACTTC
TRBJ2-3,many,TRBD2,TRBV10-2,CASSLAGSTDTQYF,TGCGCCAGCTCTTTAGCGGGGAGCACAGATACGCAGTATTTT
TRBJ2-7,many,NA,TRBV10-3,CAISELDEQYF,TGTGCCATCAGTGAGTTAGACGAGCAGTACTTC
TRBJ2-2,many,NA,TRBV6-5,CASRRQIANTGELFF,TGTGCCAGCAGGAGACAGATCGCGAACACCGGGGAGCTGTTTTTT
TRBJ2-4,NA,TRBD2,TRBV3-1,CASSDSGGAKNIQYF,TGTGCCAGCAGCGATAGCGGGGGAGCCAAAAACATTCAGTACTTC
TRBJ1-2,NA,NA,TRBV6-6,CASSHRTVYYGYTF,TGTGCCAGCAGTCACCGGACAGTTTATTATGGCTACACCTTC
TRBJ1-2,many,NA,TRBV5-1,CASSPPQGRYTF,TGCGCCAGCAGCCCCCCCCAGGGGCGCTACACCTTC